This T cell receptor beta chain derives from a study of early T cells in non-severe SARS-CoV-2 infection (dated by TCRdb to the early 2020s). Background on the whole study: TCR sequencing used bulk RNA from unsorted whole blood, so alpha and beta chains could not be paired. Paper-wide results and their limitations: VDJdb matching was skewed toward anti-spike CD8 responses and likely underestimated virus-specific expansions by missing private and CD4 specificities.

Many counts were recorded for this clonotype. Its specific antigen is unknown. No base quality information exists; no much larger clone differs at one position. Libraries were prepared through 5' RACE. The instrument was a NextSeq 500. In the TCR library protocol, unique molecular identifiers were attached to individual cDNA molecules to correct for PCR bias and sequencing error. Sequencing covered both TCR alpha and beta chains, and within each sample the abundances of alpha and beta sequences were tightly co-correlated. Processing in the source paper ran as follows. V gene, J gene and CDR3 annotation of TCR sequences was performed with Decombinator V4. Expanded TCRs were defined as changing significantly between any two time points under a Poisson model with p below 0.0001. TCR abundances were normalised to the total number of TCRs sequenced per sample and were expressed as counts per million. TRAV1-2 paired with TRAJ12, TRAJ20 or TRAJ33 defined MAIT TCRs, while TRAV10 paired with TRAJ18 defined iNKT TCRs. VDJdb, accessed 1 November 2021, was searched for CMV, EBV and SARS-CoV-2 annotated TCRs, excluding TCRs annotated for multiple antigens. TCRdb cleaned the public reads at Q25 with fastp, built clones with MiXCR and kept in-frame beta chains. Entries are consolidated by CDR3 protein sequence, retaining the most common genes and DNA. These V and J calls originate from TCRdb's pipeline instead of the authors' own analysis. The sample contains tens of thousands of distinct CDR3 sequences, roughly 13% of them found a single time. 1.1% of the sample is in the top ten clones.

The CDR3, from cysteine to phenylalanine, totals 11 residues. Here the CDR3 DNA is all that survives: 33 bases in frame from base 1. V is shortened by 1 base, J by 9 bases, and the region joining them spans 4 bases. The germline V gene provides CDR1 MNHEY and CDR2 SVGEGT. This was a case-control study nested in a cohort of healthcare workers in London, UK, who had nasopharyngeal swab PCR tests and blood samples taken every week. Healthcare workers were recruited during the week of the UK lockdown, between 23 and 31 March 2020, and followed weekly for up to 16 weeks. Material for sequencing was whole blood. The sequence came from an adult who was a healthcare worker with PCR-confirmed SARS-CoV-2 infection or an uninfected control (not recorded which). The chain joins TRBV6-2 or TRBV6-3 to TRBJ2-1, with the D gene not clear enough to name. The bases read TGTGCCAGCAGTTACTTTAGTGAGCAGTTCTTC. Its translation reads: CASSYFSEQFF.